The 25 T cell receptor beta chains below come from one sample, sequenced in a study of technical replicates of blood from a handful of donors. Repertoires were generated with immunoSEQ multiplex PCR, while TCRdb's copy carries only in-frame clones and drops some. The sample has about 59,000 clones, around 93% seen once. The specimen sequenced was PBMCs. The source is a human donor in good health. Some clones in this sample may be carry-over from other donors' samples.

This chain links TRBV7-8 with TRBJ2-7; TRBD2 matches at 7 bases. CDR3 length equals 14 residues. In germline, CDR1 is SGHVS, CDR2 FQNEAQ. V lost 2 bases, J lost 5 bases, and 6 bases stayed unmatched. Written as DNA, the CDR3 is TGTGCCAGCAGCTTACTCGGGGGGTCCAACGAGCAGTACTTC. Its protein is CASSLLGGSNEQYF.

This rearrangement joins TRBV19 to TRBJ1-2, with D maybe TRBD1 (6 bases). Trimming cost V 3 bases and J 2 bases, with 19 bases left between them. The CDR3 runs to 17 residues. The germline gives CDR1 LNHDA, CDR2 SQIVND (reference sequence). CDR3 nucleotide sequence: TGTGCCAGTAGTATGCTTCGAGGGGGATCGGGAAACTATGGCTACACCTTC. It yields the protein CASSMLRGGSGNYGYTF.

The chain combines TRBV2 with TRBJ1-1; D is possibly TRBD1 (5 bases). The germline V gene encodes CDR1 SNHLY and CDR2 FYNNEI. V was shortened by 10 bases and J by 0 bases, with 15 bases between the two germline ends. CDR3 length: 14 residues. In DNA, the CDR3 is TGTGCCACCCGCCCAGGGTCATTGAACACTGAAGCTTTCTTT. This translates into CATRPGSLNTEAFF.

The chain combines TRBV11-2 with TRBJ1-2, with a weak D call TRBD1 (6 bases). CDR3 length: 15 residues. In germline, CDR1 is SGHAT, CDR2 FQNNGV. V lost 0 bases to trimming and J lost 2 bases, with 10 bases between them. The CDR3 is CASSLDFGGNYGYTF. CDR3 coding DNA: TGTGCCAGCAGCTTAGATTTTGGGGGCAACTATGGCTACACCTTC.

This chain uses TRBV4-1 with TRBJ2-2; D possibly corresponds to TRBD1 (5 bases). Trimming pared 1 base from V and 4 bases from J, leaving 10 bases between. CDR1 MGHRA and CDR2 YSYEKL come from the germline V gene. The CDR3 consists of 15 residues. This chain's CDR3 is CASSQAEGATGELFF. The CDR3 nucleotides read TGCGCCAGCAGCCAAGCCGAAGGGGCCACCGGGGAGCTGTTTTTT.

The chain carries TRBV7-2 and TRBJ2-3, with 11 bases aligning to TRBD1. Losses at the gene ends were 5 bases for V and 3 bases for J; bases not matched to a gene: 7. CDR1 is SGHTA, CDR2 FQGNSA, per germline. The CDR3 sequence is 16 residues long. The CDR3 spells CASSPRGTGGTDTQYF. For the CDR3, the DNA is TGTGCCAGCAGCCCGCGAGGGACAGGGGGAACAGATACGCAGTATTTT.

The gene calls are TRBV25-1 and TRBJ2-7; possibly TRBD2 for D (6 bases). V was trimmed by 8 bases and J by 0 bases, leaving 14 bases between them. Germline V gene lookup returns CDR1 MGHDK and CDR2 SYGVNS. The CDR3 is 14 amino acids. For the CDR3, the DNA is TGTGCCAGCCGCTCCCCCGGGGGCTCCTACGAGCAGTACTTC. It encodes CASRSPGGSYEQYF.

V and J are TRBV4-3 and TRBJ2-7, with TRBD1 matching over 7 bases. From germline, CDR1 is LGHNA and CDR2 YSLEER. The CDR3 totals 13 residues. Trimming removed 4 bases from V and 6 bases from J; junction bases left unmatched: 6. The CDR3 sequence: CASSPDRVGEQYF. CDR3 in DNA: TGCGCCAGCAGCCCTGACAGGGTAGGCGAGCAGTACTTC.

V and J are TRBV5-1 and TRBJ2-5, with D possibly matching TRBD2 (6 bases). This CDR3 is built from 16 residues. Per germline, CDR1 SGHRS and CDR2 YFSETQ. Trimming removed 4 bases at V and 1 base at J, with 17 bases between. The CDR3 DNA sequence: TGCGCCAGCAGCCTGACGGGGGTTGGGGGCCAAGAGACCCAGTACTTC. This translates into CASSLTGVGGQETQYF.

V is TRBV5-8 and J is TRBJ2-5; TRBD2 aligns across 13 bases. CDR3 length: 15 residues. The germline V gene has CDR1 SGHTS and CDR2 YDEGEE. V gave up 4 bases and J gave up 5 bases; unmatched junction bases: 5. CDR3 in amino acids: CASSTGLAGVETQYF. CDR3 bases: TGTGCCAGCAGCACCGGACTAGCGGGAGTGGAGACCCAGTACTTC.

This clone is a singleton in its sample. The CDR3, as DNA: TGTGCCAGCAGCCCACCGACCGACACTAACTATGGCTACACCTTC. It is translated as CASSPPTDTNYGYTF. V and J are TRBV4-2 and TRBJ1-2; the D is unclear. The V end was cut by 4 bases, the J end by 0 bases, with 12 bases between. Germline V CDR1 and CDR2: LGHNA, YNFKEQ. The CDR3 sequence is 15 residues long.

The chain couples TRBV30 to TRBJ1-4; D not certain. This CDR3 has 14 residues. V lost 0 bases to trimming and J lost 5 bases, with 10 bases between them. Germline CDR1 is GTSNPN and CDR2 is SVGIG (reference sequence). CDR3 DNA sequence: TGTGCCTGGAGTGTCGGTGGGCCCAATGAAAAACTGTTTTTT. Translated, it gives CAWSVGGPNEKLFF.

The chain has TRBV7-3 and TRBJ2-2; 9 bases agree with TRBD2. The CDR3 is 16 amino acids. CDR1 is SGHTA and CDR2 is FQGTGA in the germline V gene. The V gene end was trimmed by 4 bases and the J gene end by 2 bases; junction bases not matched to a gene: 5. The CDR3 region is CASSSPTSGNTGELFF. DNA for the CDR3: TGTGCCAGCAGCTCCCCGACTAGCGGAAACACCGGGGAGCTGTTTTTT. Full variable domain (missing parts from reference TRBV7-3 and TRBJ2-2): GAGVSQTPSNKVTEKGKYVELRCDPISGHTALYWYRQSLGQGPEFLIYFQGTGAADDSGLPNDRFFAVRPEGSVSTLKIQRTERGDSAVYLCASSSPTSGNTGELFFGEGSRLTVL.

In this sample, this clone turned up once. The chain recombines TRBV19 with TRBJ2-7; 10 bases match TRBD1. Trimming cost V 4 bases and J 4 bases; bases outside gene matches: 1. Germline V gene lookup returns CDR1 LNHDA and CDR2 SQIVND (reference sequence). This CDR3 is 13 amino acids long. The DNA of the CDR3 is TGTGCCAGTAGTAGGGACAGGGGTTACGAGCAGTACTTC. It encodes CASSRDRGYEQYF.

This clone was observed a single time. The chain is built from TRBV7-9 and TRBJ2-7; maybe TRBD2 (7 bases). The CDR3 runs to 14 residues. The V gene lost 3 bases and the J gene lost 4 bases, with 13 bases spanning the gap. Germline-derived CDR1 and CDR2 are SEHNR and FQNEAQ (reference sequence). The CDR3 sequence is CASSFGGGIYEQYF. The DNA of the CDR3 is TGTGCCAGCAGCTTCGGCGGGGGCATTTACGAGCAGTACTTC.

V usage is TRBV7-9 and J usage is TRBJ1-5; no definite D call. The CDR3 is made up of 15 amino acids. The germline CDR1 and CDR2 sequences are SEHNR and FQNEAQ (reference sequence). V lost 2 bases and J 4 bases, leaving 12 bases between the germline ends. CDR3: CASSLSRPGNQPQHF. Here the CDR3 DNA reads TGTGCCAGCAGCTTAAGCAGGCCGGGGAATCAGCCCCAGCATTTT.

The V call is TRBV2, the J call TRBJ2-7; TRBD1 matches at 8 bases. The CDR3 is 14 amino acids. Germline CDR1 is SNHLY and CDR2 is FYNNEI. The CDR3, as DNA: TGTGCTACCAGCAGTGACAGGGGTTTCGCCGAGCAGTACTTC. Its translation: CATSSDRGFAEQYF.

A single count supports this clone. The gene calls are TRBV4-3 and TRBJ2-3; 7 bases agree with TRBD2. V gave up 5 bases and J gave up 5 bases; unmatched junction bases: 10. This CDR3 spans 15 amino acids. The germline CDR1 and CDR2 sequences are LGHNA and YSLEER. The chain's CDR3 is CASSGLAEDEDTQYF. CDR3 coding DNA: TGCGCCAGCAGCGGCCTAGCGGAGGACGAAGATACGCAGTATTTT.

The rearrangement uses TRBV9 and TRBJ2-5; D uncertain. The V gene lost 0 bases and the J gene lost 2 bases, with 14 bases spanning the gap. The germline V gene encodes CDR1 SGDLS and CDR2 YYNGEE. The CDR3 sequence is 16 residues long. The CDR3 sequence: CASSVAGSGTQETQYF. As DNA, the CDR3 is TGTGCCAGCAGCGTAGCTGGTTCGGGTACGCAAGAGACCCAGTACTTC.

This clone appeared a single time. The chain carries TRBV7-2 and TRBJ1-1, with D hard to call. The CDR3 is 15 residues long. V lost 0 bases to trimming and J lost 0 bases, with 8 bases between them. Germline V gives CDR1 SGHTA, CDR2 FQGNSA. CDR3 protein: CASSLARNLNTEAFF. The CDR3, as DNA: TGTGCCAGCAGCTTAGCGCGGAACCTGAACACTGAAGCTTTCTTT.

The chain joins TRBV5-8 to TRBJ2-1, with 7 nucleotides matching TRBD2. Germline CDR1 SGHTS, CDR2 YDEGEE. The V and J ends lost 5 bases and 2 bases, in that order; junction bases with no gene match: 7. This CDR3 is 15 amino acids long. CDR3 protein: CASRMGLAAYNEQFF. In nucleotides, the CDR3 is TGTGCCAGCAGGATGGGTCTAGCGGCCTACAATGAGCAGTTCTTC.

This rearrangement joins TRBV18 to TRBJ1-1, with no clear D. In germline, CDR1 is KGHSH, CDR2 LQKENI. The CDR3 covers 14 residues. V was cut by 4 bases and J by 1 base, with 10 bases left in between. The CDR3 coding sequence is TGTGCCAGCTCACTCTTCGGAGGGAACACTGAAGCTTTCTTT. Translating gives CASSLFGGNTEAFF.

In this sample, this clone turned up a few times. This chain links TRBV5-1 with TRBJ2-1; maybe TRBD1 (5 bases). This CDR3 has 14 residues. V gave up 1 base and J gave up 6 bases, with 11 bases separating them. The germline gives CDR1 SGHRS, CDR2 YFSETQ. This chain's CDR3 is CASSLTGPANEQFF. Here the CDR3 DNA reads TGCGCCAGCAGCTTGACAGGCCCTGCCAATGAGCAGTTCTTC.

The rearrangement joins TRBV5-1 to TRBJ2-2; 9 bases are shared with TRBD1. The V and J ends lost 0 bases and 2 bases, in that order; junction bases with no gene match: 2. Germline CDR1 SGHRS, CDR2 YFSETQ. The CDR3 extends over 16 amino acids. The CDR3 DNA follows: TGCGCCAGCAGCTTGGGGACAGGGGCCAACACCGGGGAGCTGTTTTTT. Protein: CASSLGTGANTGELFF.

The chain is built from TRBV5-1 and TRBJ2-1; D might be TRBD1 (5 bases). V dropped 4 bases and J dropped 7 bases, with 9 bases sitting between them. CDR1 is SGHRS and CDR2 is YFSETQ in the germline V gene. The CDR3 extends over 12 amino acids. The CDR3 here is CASSLNRNEQFF. CDR3 nucleotide sequence: TGCGCCAGCAGCCTTAACAGGAATGAGCAGTTCTTC.